This T cell receptor (beta chain) was captured by sequencing in a study of T-cell reconstitution after alpha-beta-depleted transplantation in children. This clonotype appeared a few times. Its target is not known. CDR1 and CDR2 from the germline V gene are LGHNA and YNFKEQ. The germline V and J ends were trimmed by 8 bases and 5 bases, with 21 bases remaining between them. The CDR3 runs 15 residues. Study observations and caveats: Diversity and T-cell counts at one year after transplant derived mostly from new T cells. Expanded clones from the graft, numbering several hundred, reportedly supplied alpha-beta T cells about two months after transplant. There were some patients whose high TCRbeta diversity at day 60 came from surviving recipient T cells and thymic progenitors.

A TCRbeta library incorporating unique molecular identifiers was prepared. TCRdb reprocessed the PCR reads with MiXCR, giving one entry per CDR3 protein. The sample lists about 200,000 distinct CDR3 sequences, about 8.7% occurring once. Sample: PBMCs, mostly from graft donor cells, taken 360 days after TCRalphabeta/CD19-depleted stem cell transplant. The chain has TRBV4-2 and TRBJ2-5; possible D gene TRBD2, 7 bases. The source is a male patient aged 2 to 9 who had a stem cell transplant for acute myeloid leukemia, so the T cells may come from the graft donor. CDR3 in DNA: TGTGCCAGCCGCGCGGGGGCTGGTAAGTGGGAGACCCAGTACTTC. Translated: CASRAGAGKWETQYF.